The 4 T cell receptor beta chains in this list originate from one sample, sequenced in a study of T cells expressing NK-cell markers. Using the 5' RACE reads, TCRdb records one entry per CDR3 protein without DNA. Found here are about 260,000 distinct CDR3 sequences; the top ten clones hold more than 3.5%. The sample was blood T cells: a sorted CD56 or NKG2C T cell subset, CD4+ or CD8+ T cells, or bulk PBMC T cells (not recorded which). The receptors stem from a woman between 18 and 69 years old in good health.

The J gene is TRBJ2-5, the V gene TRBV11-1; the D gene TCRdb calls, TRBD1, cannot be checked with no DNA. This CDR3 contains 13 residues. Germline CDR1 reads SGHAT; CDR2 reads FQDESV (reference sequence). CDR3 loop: CASSQDGGETQYF. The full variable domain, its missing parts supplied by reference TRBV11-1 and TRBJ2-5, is EAEVAQSPRYKITEKSQAVAFWCDPISGHATLYWYRQILGQGPELLVQFQDESVVDDSQLPKDRFSAERLKGVDSTLKIQPAELGDSAMYLCASSQDGGETQYFGPGTRLLVL.

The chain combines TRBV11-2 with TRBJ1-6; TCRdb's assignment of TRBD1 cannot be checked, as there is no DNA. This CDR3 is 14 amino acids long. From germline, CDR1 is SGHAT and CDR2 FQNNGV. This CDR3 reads CASSFQGPNSPLHF.

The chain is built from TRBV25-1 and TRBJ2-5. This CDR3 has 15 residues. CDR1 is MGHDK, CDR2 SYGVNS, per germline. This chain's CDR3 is CASSGRRGIQETQYF. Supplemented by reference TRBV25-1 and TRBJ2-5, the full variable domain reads EADIYQTPRYLVIGTGKKITLECSQTMGHDKMYWYQQDPGMELHLIHYSYGVNSTEKGDLSSESTVSRIRTEHFPLTLESARPSHTSQYLCASSGRRGIQETQYFGPGTRLLVL.

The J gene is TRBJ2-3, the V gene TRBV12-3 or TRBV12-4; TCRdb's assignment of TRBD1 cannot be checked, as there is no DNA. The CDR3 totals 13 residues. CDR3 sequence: CASCRTGRDTQYF.